The source of this T cell receptor beta chain is a study of blood T cell repertoires in COVID-19. Turning to the study itself: Whether acute or convalescent, the COVID-19 samples came from the United States, Italy and Spain. Sample material is recorded as cDNA or gDNA derived from T cells, B-cell-depleted T cells, or PBMCs.

In the original analysis: It was from reference gene primer amplification that nucleated cell counts were estimated. Measured with immunoSEQ multiplex PCR; TCRdb has only the in-frame clones, and not every one. That table furnishes V, J and clone size, whereas the DNA furnished D and trimming. The table records roughly 300,000 clones, 88% of them present only once. This CDR3 contains 11 residues. The specimen was peripheral blood. This clonotype was obtained from a man between 18 and 29 years old with active or convalescent COVID-19. The chain is built from TRBV12-2 and TRBJ1-4; whether TRBD1, the table's D call, matches the DNA was not checked. TRBV12-2 represents a pseudogene. The CDR3 loop reads CASRSSEKLFF. In DNA, the CDR3 is TGTGCAAGTCGGTCCAGTGAAAAACTGTTTTTT.